This is a list of T cell receptor beta chains from one sample in a study of blood T cell repertoires in COVID-19. Sequencing was performed with immunoSEQ multiplex PCR; in TCRdb, only in-frame clones are kept and a portion is missing. The sample records roughly 230,000 clones, about nine tenths being singletons. Sequencing was performed on PBMCs or T cells enriched from blood (not recorded which). All receptors derive from a man younger than 40 in a cohort exposed to, infected with or recovered from COVID-19 (not recorded which). CDR3s include the opening cysteine and the closing phenylalanine or tryptophan. The D gene is left open where the match is weak. Clone size appears in some rows only: once, few, many, or a class for an expanded clone.

J gene	CDR3 length	D gene	V gene	clone size	CDR3 protein	CDR3 DNA
TRBJ1-2	15	TRBD1	TRBV7-9	.	CASSLGQGVLYGYTF	TGTGCCAGCAGCTTAGGGCAGGGGGTACTATATGGCTACACCTTC
TRBJ1-1	14	.	TRBV25-1	.	CASSELGGDTEAFF	TGTGCCAGCAGTGAATTGGGGGGAGACACTGAAGCTTTCTTT
TRBJ2-2	18	TRBD2	TRBV10-2	.	CASSTLAGGNPNTGELFF	TGCGCCAGCAGTACACTAGCGGGAGGTAACCCGAACACCGGGGAGCTGTTTTTT
TRBJ2-7	14	TRBD1	TRBV11-2	.	CASSRGQGSYEQYF	TGTGCCAGCAGCCGCGGACAGGGAAGTTACGAGCAGTACTTC
TRBJ2-1	17	.	TRBV14	.	CASSLRRGRASYNEQFF	TGTGCCAGCAGCCTCAGAAGGGGCAGGGCTTCCTACAATGAGCAGTTCTTC
TRBJ1-1	13	.	TRBV5-6	.	CASSLASGAEAFF	TGTGCCAGCAGCTTGGCCTCAGGGGCTGAAGCTTTCTTT
TRBJ1-3	18	.	TRBV4-1	once	CASSQSGRGTLSGNTIYF	TGCGCCAGCAGCCAATCCGGTAGGGGAACCCTCTCTGGAAACACCATATATTTT
TRBJ2-7	16	TRBD2	TRBV9	.	CASSVAMGLAGDEQYF	TGTGCCAGCAGCGTAGCAATGGGACTAGCGGGAGACGAGCAGTACTTC
TRBJ2-1	15	.	TRBV15	.	CATSHLPSSYNEQFF	TGTGCCACCAGCCATCTCCCGAGCTCCTACAATGAGCAGTTCTTC
TRBJ2-7	12	.	TRBV6-5	.	CASIRESYEQYF	TGTGCCAGCATTAGGGAGAGCTACGAGCAGTACTTC
TRBJ2-7	15	TRBD1	TRBV6-5	.	CASRAAADRGYEQYF	TGTGCCAGCAGGGCCGCCGCCGACAGGGGCTACGAGCAGTACTTC
TRBJ1-2	15	TRBD1	TRBV18	.	CASSPPGQGANSYTF	TGTGCCAGCTCACCTCCGGGACAGGGGGCGAATAGCTACACCTTC
TRBJ2-3	15	.	TRBV20-1	.	CSASLRTENTDTQYF	TGCAGTGCTAGTCTTCGGACAGAAAACACAGATACGCAGTATTTT
TRBJ1-1	17	TRBD1	TRBV4-3	.	CASSQSSRGHGHTEAFF	TGCGCCAGCAGCCAATCATCGAGGGGGCACGGTCACACTGAAGCTTTCTTT
TRBJ2-2	16	TRBD1	TRBV3-1/TRBV3-2	.	CASSPTGTGDTGELFF	TGTGCCAGCAGCCCTACCGGGACAGGGGACACCGGGGAGCTGTTTTTT
TRBJ1-5	16	.	TRBV6-1	.	CASSEGRGRVNQPQHF	TGTGCCAGCAGTGAAGGTCGTGGGAGGGTCAATCAGCCCCAGCATTTT
TRBJ1-5	14	TRBD1	TRBV20-1	.	CSASDQGAGQPQHF	TGCAGTGCTAGTGACCAGGGGGCGGGACAGCCCCAGCATTTT
TRBJ2-3	16	TRBD2	TRBV2	.	CASSGGGRSMRDTQYF	TGTGCCAGCAGTGGGGGCGGGAGGTCAATGAGGGATACGCAGTATTTT
TRBJ1-2	13	.	TRBV7-9	.	CASSLEPREGYTF	TGTGCCAGCAGCTTAGAGCCCCGGGAGGGCTACACCTTC
TRBJ1-3	17	.	TRBV19	.	CASTVDVAASSGNTIYF	TGTGCCAGTACTGTCGATGTGGCAGCGAGCTCTGGAAACACCATATATTTT
TRBJ2-1	15	TRBD2	TRBV2	.	CASREGQGLNNEQFF	TGTGCCAGCAGGGAAGGGCAGGGACTAAACAATGAGCAGTTCTTC
TRBJ1-3	19	TRBD1	TRBV6-1	.	CASSDLPGQGAGFANTIYF	TGTGCCAGCAGTGACCTACCGGGACAGGGCGCTGGATTTGCGAACACCATATATTTT
TRBJ1-2	17	TRBD1	TRBV28	.	CASSSSGTGGAYYGYTF	TGTGCCAGCAGTTCGTCCGGGACAGGGGGCGCCTACTATGGCTACACCTTC
TRBJ2-5	13	.	TRBV7-3	.	CASSGGAGETQYF	TGTGCCAGCAGCGGGGGGGCAGGAGAGACCCAGTACTTC
TRBJ2-1	14	TRBD2	TRBV7-2	.	CASQTSGRSNEQFF	TGTGCCAGCCAGACTAGCGGGAGGAGCAATGAGCAGTTCTTC
TRBJ2-1	14	TRBD2	TRBV6-5	few	CASSPGLAGHEQFF	TGTGCCAGCAGTCCGGGACTAGCGGGGCATGAGCAGTTCTTC
TRBJ2-1	15	TRBD2	TRBV9	.	CASSVTSGSYNEQFF	TGTGCCAGCAGCGTTACTAGCGGGAGCTACAATGAGCAGTTCTTC
TRBJ2-7	15	TRBD1	TRBV9	few	CASSVDHRGKYEQYF	TGTGCCAGCAGCGTGGATCACAGGGGCAAGTACGAGCAGTACTTC
TRBJ1-5	16	.	TRBV28	.	CASTGWGDKKERPQHF	TGTGCCAGCACCGGATGGGGCGATAAAAAGGAACGGCCCCAGCATTTT
TRBJ1-5	14	.	TRBV5-4	once	CASSLAGVNQPQHF	TGTGCCAGCAGCTTGGCCGGGGTCAATCAGCCCCAGCATTTT
TRBJ1-1	14	.	TRBV7-3	.	CASSSLRRQEIAFF	TGTGCCAGCAGCTCCCTTCGACGACAGGAGATAGCTTTCTTT
TRBJ1-1	11	.	TRBV11-2	.	CASSFHSSAFF	TGTGCCAGCAGCTTCCACTCGTCTGCTTTCTTT
TRBJ1-3	16	.	TRBV3-1/TRBV3-2	.	CASSQDSGTSGNTIYF	TGTGCCAGCAGCCAGGACAGCGGAACCTCTGGAAACACCATATATTTT
TRBJ2-5	12	.	TRBV5-1	.	CASGDLRETQYF	TGCGCCAGCGGAGATCTTAGAGAGACCCAGTACTTC
TRBJ2-1	14	TRBD2	TRBV6-2/TRBV6-3	.	CASSGTSGYNEQFF	TGTGCCAGCAGCGGGACTAGCGGGTACAATGAGCAGTTCTTC
TRBJ1-1	16	.	TRBV2	.	CASSEDLGRVNTEAFF	TGTGCCAGCAGTGAAGATCTTGGCAGGGTGAACACTGAAGCTTTCTTT
TRBJ2-3	18	TRBD2	TRBV9	.	CASSVQTGTSGRTDTQYF	TGTGCCAGCAGCGTACAAACCGGGACTAGCGGGAGGACAGATACGCAGTATTTT
TRBJ1-3	16	TRBD1	TRBV28	.	CASSFRSGGLGNTIYF	TGTGCCAGCAGTTTTCGGTCAGGGGGCCTTGGAAACACCATATATTTT
TRBJ2-7	15	TRBD2	TRBV9	.	CASSVASGGPAEQYF	TGTGCCAGCAGCGTAGCTTCGGGAGGGCCGGCCGAGCAGTACTTC
TRBJ1-5	15	.	TRBV7-9	.	CASSLGGSYNQPQHF	TGTGCCAGCAGCTTAGGAGGTAGCTACAATCAGCCCCAGCATTTT
TRBJ1-2	14	TRBD1	TRBV5-1	.	CASSSGTGNYGYTF	TGCGCCAGCAGCTCCGGGACAGGGAACTATGGCTACACCTTC
TRBJ2-7	14	.	TRBV11-2	.	CASRAPWSSYEQYF	TGTGCCAGCAGAGCTCCATGGAGCTCCTACGAGCAGTACTTC
TRBJ1-2	14	.	TRBV4-1	.	CASSQDSQGLGYTF	TGCGCCAGCAGCCAAGATTCTCAGGGGTTGGGCTACACCTTC
TRBJ2-7	15	.	TRBV7-9	once	CASSSGRESAYEQYF	TGTGCCAGCAGCTCCGGCCGGGAATCAGCCTACGAGCAGTACTTC
TRBJ2-6	20	TRBD2	TRBV7-8	once	CASSLGRGAGGGSGANVLTF	TGTGCCAGCAGCTTAGGGAGAGGGGCGGGAGGAGGATCTGGGGCCAACGTCCTGACTTTC
TRBJ2-7	15	TRBD2	TRBV28	.	CASSFLGGRGNEQYF	TGTGCCAGCAGTTTTTTGGGCGGGAGAGGGAACGAGCAGTACTTC
TRBJ2-5	15	.	TRBV19	once	CASSIGAGLRETQYF	TGTGCCAGTAGTATAGGTGCAGGGTTGAGGGAGACCCAGTACTTC
TRBJ2-3	15	TRBD2	TRBV4-1	.	CASSYGLATTDTQYF	TGCGCCAGCAGCTACGGACTAGCGACTACAGATACGCAGTATTTT
TRBJ2-7	15	TRBD1	TRBV9	.	CASSPHPTGAYEQYF	TGTGCCAGCAGCCCCCACCCGACAGGGGCCTACGAGCAGTACTTC
TRBJ2-7	17	TRBD2	TRBV28	.	CASRGLAPSGRSREQYF	TGTGCCAGCAGGGGGCTAGCGCCTAGCGGGAGGTCTCGCGAGCAGTACTTC
TRBJ2-2	22	TRBD1	TRBV5-1	.	CASSWDLHRDRGGQRDTGELFF	TGCGCCAGCAGCTGGGACCTGCACCGGGACAGGGGAGGTCAAAGGGACACCGGGGAGCTGTTTTTT
TRBJ2-5	14	TRBD2	TRBV18	.	CASSPGGVQETQYF	TGTGCCAGCTCACCCGGGGGGGTCCAAGAGACCCAGTACTTC
TRBJ1-5	19	TRBD1	TRBV5-1	few	CASSHPPWDSVYSNQPQHF	TGCGCCAGCAGCCACCCCCCCTGGGACAGCGTATATAGCAATCAGCCCCAGCATTTT
TRBJ1-3	18	TRBD1	TRBV19	.	CASLEGAAPSRSGNTIYF	TGTGCCAGTCTGGAGGGGGCGGCCCCCTCGAGATCTGGAAACACCATATATTTT
TRBJ1-3	12	.	TRBV6-1	.	CASSELGDTIYF	TGTGCCAGCAGTGAGTTAGGGGACACCATATATTTT
TRBJ2-1	13	TRBD1	TRBV27	.	CASSLGTGSEQFF	TGTGCCAGCAGTTTAGGGACAGGTAGTGAGCAGTTCTTC
TRBJ2-1	14	TRBD2	TRBV28	.	CASSLLAEYNEQFF	TGTGCCAGCAGTTTACTAGCGGAATACAATGAGCAGTTCTTC
TRBJ2-7	15	.	TRBV5-4	.	CASSMAGIQSHEQYF	TGTGCCAGCAGCATGGCAGGGATCCAAAGCCACGAGCAGTACTTC